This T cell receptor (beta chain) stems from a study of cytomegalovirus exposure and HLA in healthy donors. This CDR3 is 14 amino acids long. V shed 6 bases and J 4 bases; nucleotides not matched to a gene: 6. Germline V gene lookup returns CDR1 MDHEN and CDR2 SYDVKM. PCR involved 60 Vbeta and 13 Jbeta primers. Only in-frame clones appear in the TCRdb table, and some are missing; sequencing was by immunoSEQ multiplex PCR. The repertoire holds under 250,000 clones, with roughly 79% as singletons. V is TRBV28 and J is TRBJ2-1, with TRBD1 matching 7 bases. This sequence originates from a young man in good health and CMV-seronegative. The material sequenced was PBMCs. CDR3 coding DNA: TGTGCCAGCAGCACCGGGACAGCTTACAATGAGCAGTTCTTC. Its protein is CASSTGTAYNEQFF.